The 27 T cell receptor beta chains listed next were all sequenced from one sample in a study of cytomegalovirus exposure and HLA in healthy donors. This PCR relied on a set of 60 Vbeta primers and 13 Jbeta primers. The table came from immunoSEQ multiplex PCR; TCRdb's copy has only in-frame clones and leaves some out. The sample lists about 88,000 clones, approximately 80% occurring once. Sequencing was performed on PBMCs. The receptor set was obtained from a man between 25 and 39 years old in good health and CMV-seronegative.

This sequence joins TRBV18 and TRBJ2-7, with D unclear. Germline values: CDR1 KGHSH, CDR2 LQKENI. V was pared by 2 bases and J by 0 bases, with 11 bases between. This CDR3 region has 15 residues. CDR3 loop: CASSPATVSSYEQYF. Written as DNA, the CDR3 is TGTGCCAGCTCACCAGCAACTGTGAGCTCCTACGAGCAGTACTTC.

This clone was recorded a few times. V and J are TRBV11-3 and TRBJ1-1; D unclear. The CDR3 sequence is 14 residues long. The germline CDR1 and CDR2 sequences are SGHNT and YENEEA. V lost 0 bases to trimming and J lost 10 bases, with 15 bases between them. CDR3: CASSLDFSFSGAFF. The CDR3 DNA is TGTGCCAGCAGCTTAGATTTTAGTTTCTCAGGAGCTTTCTTT.

The rearrangement joins TRBV30 to TRBJ2-1, with D possibly matching TRBD2 (5 bases). Germline loops: CDR1 GTSNPN, CDR2 SVGIG (reference sequence). V was clipped by 3 bases and J by 0 bases, with 9 bases between them. The length of the CDR3 is 14 residues. Written as DNA, the CDR3 is TGTGCCTGGAGGCCGGGGAGCTCCTACAATGAGCAGTTCTTC. It encodes CAWRPGSSYNEQFF.

The chain carries TRBV5-4 and TRBJ1-1, with D possibly being TRBD1 (5 bases). The V gene's germline CDR1 is SGHNT and CDR2 YYREEE (reference sequence). The V gene lost 2 bases and the J gene lost 3 bases, with 11 bases spanning the gap. This CDR3 contains 14 residues. In DNA, the CDR3 is TGTGCCAGCAGCTTTTTTCCAGGGCACACTGAAGCTTTCTTT. Translation: CASSFFPGHTEAFF.

This clone is medium-sized. The rearrangement joins TRBV6-6 to TRBJ2-3; 9 bases are shared with TRBD2. V lost 6 bases, J lost 4 bases, and 8 bases stayed unmatched. Germline V gives CDR1 MNHNY, CDR2 SVGAGI (reference sequence). CDR3 size: 15 residues. The CDR3 DNA reads as TGTGCCAGCAGCCAGACTAGCGGTAGATCAGATACGCAGTATTTT. Protein product: CASSQTSGRSDTQYF.

This clone was seen only a few times. The rearrangement uses TRBV30 and TRBJ1-5; perhaps TRBD1 as D (5 bases). The V gene lost 8 bases and the J gene lost 5 bases, with 13 bases spanning the gap. Germline V CDR1 and CDR2: GTSNPN, SVGIG (reference sequence). The CDR3 is made up of 12 amino acids. CDR3 protein: CAEEGFDQPQHF. CDR3 DNA: TGTGCCGAGGAGGGGTTCGATCAGCCCCAGCATTTT.

This clone has at least ten counts. The rearrangement links TRBV12-5 to TRBJ2-3, with 7 bases fitting TRBD1. The CDR3 has 12 amino acids. The germline gives CDR1 LGHNT, CDR2 FRNRAP. J lost 6 bases, V lost 6 bases, and 3 bases had no gene match. The CDR3 nucleotides are TGTGCTAGTGGCCCCAGGGGGGATACGCAGTATTTT. It codes for CASGPRGDTQYF.

The rearrangement joins TRBV14 to TRBJ2-3, with TRBD1 as a possible D gene (5 bases). CDR1 SGHDN and CDR2 FVKESK come from the germline V gene. V was pared by 0 bases and J by 6 bases, with 13 bases between. This CDR3 comprises 15 residues. For the CDR3, the DNA is TGTGCCAGCAGCCAAGATCTCTGGGGCTCGGATACGCAGTATTTT. It specifies CASSQDLWGSDTQYF.

The V call is TRBV28, the J call TRBJ1-2, with D maybe TRBD1 (6 bases). Germline loops: CDR1 MDHEN, CDR2 SYDVKM. The ends were cut back, 6 bases at V and 2 bases at J, with 13 bases in the middle. This CDR3 has 14 residues. The chain's CDR3 is CASSYGQRNYGYTF. The CDR3 coding sequence is TGTGCCAGCAGCTACGGACAGCGAAACTATGGCTACACCTTC.

The chain uses TRBV7-8 and TRBJ2-3; 8 nucleotides line up with TRBD1. With V trimmed by 5 bases and J by 0 bases, 10 bases remained unmatched. Germline V gene data show CDR1 as SGHVS and CDR2 as FQNEAQ. This CDR3 spans 17 amino acids. The CDR3 DNA reads as TGTGCCAGCAGCCCCAGGGACAGGAGCTATAGCACAGATACGCAGTATTTT. It translates to CASSPRDRSYSTDTQYF. The complete variable domain, with remaining parts taken from reference TRBV7-8 and TRBJ2-3, reads GAGVSQSPRYKVAKRGQDVALRCDPISGHVSLFWYQQALGQGPEFLTYFQNEAQLDKSGLPSDRFFAERPEGSVSTLKIQRTQQEDSAVYLCASSPRDRSYSTDTQYFGPGTRLTVL.

CDR3 coding DNA: TGTGCTAGTGGTTTGTGGGGGCGAGAAGAGACCCAGTACTTC. This encodes CASGLWGREETQYF. V usage is TRBV12-5 and J usage is TRBJ2-5; D is possibly TRBD1 (6 bases). Trimming left V 2 bases short and J 3 bases short, with 10 bases between. The length of the CDR3 is 14 residues. CDR1 and CDR2 from the germline V gene are LGHNT and FRNRAP. Combining the CDR3 with reference TRBV12-5 and TRBJ2-5 gives the whole variable domain DARVTQTPRHKVTEMGQEVTMRCQPILGHNTVFWYRQTMMQGLELLAYFRNRAPLDDSGMPKDRFSAEMPDATLATLKIQPSEPRDSAVYFCASGLWGREETQYFGPGTRLLVL.

A word on this clone: Distinct nucleotide sequences in the sample also encode this CDR3. The V and J genes are TRBV6-4 and TRBJ2-3; 7 bases line up with TRBD1. The junction had 2 bases not matched to a gene; V was cut back by 2 bases and J by 0 bases. CDR1 is MRHNA and CDR2 is SNTAGT in the germline V gene. The CDR3 is 15 amino acids. CDR3 nucleotide sequence: TGTGCCAGCAGTGACGGGACAGCCAGCACAGATACGCAGTATTTT. Translating gives CASSDGTASTDTQYF.

J is TRBJ2-7 and V is TRBV14, with TRBD2 matching over 7 bases. Germline V gene data show CDR1 as SGHDN and CDR2 as FVKESK. This CDR3 has 15 amino acids. V shed 2 bases, J shed 6 bases, and the junction held 10 bases outside the gene matches. The DNA for the CDR3 is TGTGCCAGCAGCCAATATGGGAGGGTTCGACGCGAGCAGTACTTC. Protein product: CASSQYGRVRREQYF.

This clone has a single count. The V and J genes are TRBV30 and TRBJ1-1; no clear D gene. This CDR3 comprises 14 residues. Trimming took off 2 bases at V and 1 base at J, with 11 bases between the two ends. Germline CDR1 and CDR2: GTSNPN and SVGIG (reference sequence). CDR3: CAWSQAEGNTEAFF. The CDR3 DNA reads TGTGCCTGGAGTCAGGCAGAGGGGAACACTGAAGCTTTCTTT.

The J gene is TRBJ1-1, the V gene TRBV7-8; D gene ambiguous. Trimming removed 6 bases from V and 5 bases from J, with 13 bases in between. This CDR3 is 13 amino acids long. Per the germline V gene, CDR1 is SGHVS and CDR2 is FQNEAQ. The CDR3 bases are TGTGCCAGCAGACGTACTTCCGGGACTGAAGCTTTCTTT. As protein: CASRRTSGTEAFF.

The chain joins TRBV9 to TRBJ1-3, with TRBD1 matching 7 bases. Trimming at V came to 4 bases and at J to 4 bases, leaving 14 bases not matched to a gene. This CDR3 contains 17 residues. Looked up from germline, CDR1 is SGDLS and CDR2 is YYNGEE. The CDR3 protein is CASSRGSTGAEGNTIYF. CDR3 DNA: TGTGCCAGCAGCCGGGGGAGTACAGGGGCGGAAGGAAACACCATATATTTT.

This clone was picked up a small number of times. This sequence joins TRBV7-8 and TRBJ1-5; D may be TRBD1 (5 bases). V was cut by 5 bases and J by 4 bases, with 15 bases left in between. The CDR3 spans 15 residues. Germline V gene lookup returns CDR1 SGHVS and CDR2 FQNEAQ. CDR3 region: CASSPKGPGNQPQHF. In DNA form, the CDR3 reads TGTGCCAGCAGCCCCAAGGGGCCAGGAAATCAGCCCCAGCATTTT.

The genes are TRBV19 and TRBJ2-3; TRBD1 is a possible D gene (6 bases). The CDR3 length is 14 residues. From germline, CDR1 is LNHDA and CDR2 SQIVND (reference sequence). Trimming stripped 5 bases from V and 3 bases from J, with 12 bases between. The CDR3 DNA follows: TGTGCCAGTAGTGCCCTACAGGGAACAGATACGCAGTATTTT. Amino acids: CASSALQGTDTQYF.

CDR3 protein: CASSLPTGDYGYTF. The CDR3 coding sequence is TGCGCCAGCAGCCTACCCACAGGGGACTATGGCTACACCTTC. This chain connects TRBV5-1 to TRBJ1-2; TRBD1 matches at 7 bases. This CDR3 is built from 14 residues. Germline V gives CDR1 SGHRS, CDR2 YFSETQ. The ends lost 4 bases at V and 3 bases at J; junction bases unmatched: 6.

The genes are TRBV13 and TRBJ1-1, with 7 bases identical to TRBD1. CDR1 and CDR2 from the germline V gene are PRHDT and FYEKMQ (reference sequence). V shed 0 bases and J 7 bases; nucleotides not matched to a gene: 2. This CDR3 contains 13 residues. CDR3 in DNA: TGTGCCAGCAGCTTAGGACGACAGGGTGAAGCTTTCTTT. Translation: CASSLGRQGEAFF.

V and J are TRBV19 and TRBJ2-5, with 8 bases aligning to TRBD2. The CDR3 runs to 14 residues. Germline assignment: CDR1 LNHDA and CDR2 SQIVND (reference sequence). V lost 5 bases and J lost 4; bases outside the gene matches: 6. In DNA form, the CDR3 reads TGTGCCAGTAGTGCCACGACTAGCGCAGAGACCCAGTACTTC. Protein sequence: CASSATTSAETQYF.

The rearrangement links TRBV5-1 to TRBJ1-1; D may be TRBD1 (5 bases). The CDR3 is made up of 14 amino acids. Trimming cost V 0 bases and J 2 bases, with 8 bases left between them. CDR1 is SGHRS and CDR2 is YFSETQ in the germline V gene. CDR3 sequence reads: CASSLGGGNTEAFF. DNA for the CDR3: TGCGCCAGCAGCTTGGGGGGGGGAAACACTGAAGCTTTCTTT. Complete variable domain (other parts from reference TRBV5-1 and TRBJ1-1): KAGVTQTPRYLIKTRGQQVTLSCSPISGHRSVSWYQQTPGQGLQFLFEYFSETQRNKGNFPGRFSGRQFSNSRSEMNVSTLELGDSALYLCASSLGGGNTEAFFGQGTRLTVV.

The gene calls are TRBV29-1 and TRBJ1-3; D is perhaps TRBD1 (6 bases). Germline-derived CDR1 and CDR2 are SQVTM and ANQGSEA. This CDR3 is 14 amino acids long. V gave up 1 base and J gave up 5 bases, with 12 bases separating them. The chain's CDR3 is CSVEVGGQRNTIYF. The CDR3 coding sequence is TGCAGCGTTGAAGTCGGGGGGCAGCGAAACACCATATATTTT.

The chain combines TRBV7-3 with TRBJ2-1; 9 bases line up with TRBD2. J lost 3 bases, V lost 2 bases, and 2 bases had no gene match. Germline V gene sequence: CDR1 SGHTA, CDR2 FQGTGA. CDR3 length: 15 amino acids. CDR3 coding DNA: TGTGCCAGCAGCTTAGGTAGCGGGGGCTACAATGAGCAGTTCTTC. Translating gives CASSLGSGGYNEQFF. Complete variable domain (other parts from reference TRBV7-3 and TRBJ2-1): GAGVSQTPSNKVTEKGKYVELRCDPISGHTALYWYRQSLGQGPEFLIYFQGTGAADDSGLPNDRFFAVRPEGSVSTLKIQRTERGDSAVYLCASSLGSGGYNEQFFGPGTRLTVL.

This chain links TRBV4-2 with TRBJ1-4; possible D gene TRBD1, 5 bases. The CDR3 covers 16 residues. V gave up 0 bases and J gave up 4 bases, with 12 bases separating them. Germline loops: CDR1 LGHNA, CDR2 YNFKEQ. For the CDR3, the DNA is TGTGCCAGCAGCCAAGATCAGACAGCGCTTAATGAAAAACTGTTTTTT. Translating it yields CASSQDQTALNEKLFF.

The J gene is TRBJ2-5, the V gene TRBV6-5; 9 bases align to TRBD2. Germline V gene sequence: CDR1 MNHEY, CDR2 SVGAGI. The CDR3 contains 13 residues. After removal of 6 bases from V and 1 base from J, the junction contained 0 bases not matched to a gene. Here the CDR3 DNA reads TGTGCCAGCAGGACTAGCGGCCAAGAGACCCAGTACTTC. This translates into CASRTSGQETQYF.

This chain links TRBV28 with TRBJ1-1; D is ambiguous. The V and J ends lost 5 bases and 2 bases respectively, with 9 bases between them. This CDR3 has 13 residues. Per germline, CDR1 MDHEN and CDR2 SYDVKM. The CDR3 nucleotides are TGTGCCAGCAGTCGGAGCACAAACACTGAAGCTTTCTTT. Its translation: CASSRSTNTEAFF.